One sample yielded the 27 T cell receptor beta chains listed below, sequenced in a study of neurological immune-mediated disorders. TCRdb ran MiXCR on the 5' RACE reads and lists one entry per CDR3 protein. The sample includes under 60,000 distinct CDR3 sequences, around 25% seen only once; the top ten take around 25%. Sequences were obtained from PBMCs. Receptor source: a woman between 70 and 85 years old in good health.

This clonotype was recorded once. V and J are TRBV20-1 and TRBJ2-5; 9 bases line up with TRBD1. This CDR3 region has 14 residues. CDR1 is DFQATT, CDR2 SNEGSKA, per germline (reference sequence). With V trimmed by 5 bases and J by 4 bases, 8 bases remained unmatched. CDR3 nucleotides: TGCAGTGCTCGAATACAGGGGGCGGGAGAGACCCAGTACTTC. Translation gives CSARIQGAGETQYF.

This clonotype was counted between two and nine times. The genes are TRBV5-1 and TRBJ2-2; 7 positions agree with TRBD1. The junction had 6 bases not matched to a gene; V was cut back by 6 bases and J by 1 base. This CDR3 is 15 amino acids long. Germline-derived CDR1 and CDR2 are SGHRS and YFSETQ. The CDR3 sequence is CASNPGQVNTGELFF. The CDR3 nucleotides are TGCGCCAGCAACCCTGGACAGGTGAACACCGGGGAGCTGTTTTTT.

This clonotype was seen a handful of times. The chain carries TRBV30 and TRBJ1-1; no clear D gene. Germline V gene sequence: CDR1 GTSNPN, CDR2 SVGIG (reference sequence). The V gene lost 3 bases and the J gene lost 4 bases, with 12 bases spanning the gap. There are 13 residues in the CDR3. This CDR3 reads CAWSLTGRTEAFF. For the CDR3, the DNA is TGTGCCTGGAGCCTAACCGGACGCACTGAAGCTTTCTTT.

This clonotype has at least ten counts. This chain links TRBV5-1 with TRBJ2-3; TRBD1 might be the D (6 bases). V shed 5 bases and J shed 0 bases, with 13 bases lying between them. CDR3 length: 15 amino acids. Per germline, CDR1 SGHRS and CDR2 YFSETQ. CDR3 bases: TGCGCCAGCAGTCCACAGGGAAGTAGCACAGATACGCAGTATTTT. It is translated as CASSPQGSSTDTQYF.

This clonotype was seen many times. The CDR3 here is CSARDVSESYNSPLHF. The CDR3 nucleotides read TGCAGTGCTAGAGATGTGTCCGAGTCCTATAATTCACCCCTCCACTTT. The chain combines TRBV20-1 with TRBJ1-6; the D is unclear. CDR1 is DFQATT, CDR2 SNEGSKA, per germline (reference sequence). The CDR3 is made up of 16 amino acids. V was trimmed by 0 bases and J by 1 base, leaving 10 bases between them.

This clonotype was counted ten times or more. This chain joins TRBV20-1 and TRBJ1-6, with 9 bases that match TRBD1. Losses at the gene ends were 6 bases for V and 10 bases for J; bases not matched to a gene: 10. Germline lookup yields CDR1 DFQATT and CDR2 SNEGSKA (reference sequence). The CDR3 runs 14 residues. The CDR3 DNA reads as TGCAGTGCGACGTGGAGGGACAGGGCCTCACCCCTCCACTTT. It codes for CSATWRDRASPLHF.

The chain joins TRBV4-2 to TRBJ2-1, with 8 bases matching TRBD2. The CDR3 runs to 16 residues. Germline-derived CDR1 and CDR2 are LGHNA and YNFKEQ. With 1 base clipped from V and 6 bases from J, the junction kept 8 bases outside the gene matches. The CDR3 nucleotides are TGTGCCAGCAGCCAAGTTTGGCGGGGGGCGGGCAATGAGCAGTTCTTC. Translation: CASSQVWRGAGNEQFF.

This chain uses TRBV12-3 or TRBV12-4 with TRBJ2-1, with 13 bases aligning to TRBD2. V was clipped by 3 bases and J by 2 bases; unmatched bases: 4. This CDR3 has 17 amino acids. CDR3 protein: CASSLRLAGGPYNEQFF. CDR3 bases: TGTGCCAGCAGTTTGCGACTAGCGGGGGGCCCCTACAATGAGCAGTTCTTC.

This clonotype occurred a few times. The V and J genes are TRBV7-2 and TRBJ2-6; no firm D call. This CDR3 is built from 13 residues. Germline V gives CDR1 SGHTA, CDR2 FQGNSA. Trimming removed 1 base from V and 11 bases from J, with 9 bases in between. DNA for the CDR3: TGTGCCAGCAGCTTAGGGAATTCCGACGTCCTGACTTTC. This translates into CASSLGNSDVLTF.

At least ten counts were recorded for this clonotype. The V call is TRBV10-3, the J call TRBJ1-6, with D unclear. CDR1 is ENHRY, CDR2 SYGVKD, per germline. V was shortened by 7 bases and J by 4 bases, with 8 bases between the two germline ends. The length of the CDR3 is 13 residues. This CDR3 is CAITELYNSPLHF. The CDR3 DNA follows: TGTGCCATCACGGAGCTTTATAATTCACCCCTCCACTTT.

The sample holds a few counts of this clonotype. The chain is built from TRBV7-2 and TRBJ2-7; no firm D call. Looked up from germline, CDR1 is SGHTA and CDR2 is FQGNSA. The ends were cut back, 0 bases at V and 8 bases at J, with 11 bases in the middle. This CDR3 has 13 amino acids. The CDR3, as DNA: TGTGCCAGCAGCTTAGCTGGATATGATCAGCAGTACTTC. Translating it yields CASSLAGYDQQYF. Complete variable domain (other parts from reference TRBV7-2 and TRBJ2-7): GAGVSQSPSNKVTEKGKDVELRCDPISGHTALYWYRQSLGQGLEFLIYFQGNSAPDKSGLPSDRFSAERTGGSVSTLTIQRTQQEDSAVYLCASSLAGYDQQYFGPGTRLTVT.

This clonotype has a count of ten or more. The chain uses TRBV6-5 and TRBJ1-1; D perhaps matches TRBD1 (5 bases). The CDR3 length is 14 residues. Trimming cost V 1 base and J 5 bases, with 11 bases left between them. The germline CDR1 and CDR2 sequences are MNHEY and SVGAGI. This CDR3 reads CASSYWGGRTEAFF. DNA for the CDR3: TGTGCCAGCAGTTACTGGGGGGGAAGGACTGAAGCTTTCTTT.

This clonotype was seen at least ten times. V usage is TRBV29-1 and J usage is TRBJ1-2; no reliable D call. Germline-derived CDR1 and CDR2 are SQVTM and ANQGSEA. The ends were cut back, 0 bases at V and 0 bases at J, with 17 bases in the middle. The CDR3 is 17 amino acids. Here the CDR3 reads CSVEDYGGIRPNYGYTF. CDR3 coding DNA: TGCAGCGTTGAAGATTACGGAGGCATACGTCCTAACTATGGCTACACCTTC.

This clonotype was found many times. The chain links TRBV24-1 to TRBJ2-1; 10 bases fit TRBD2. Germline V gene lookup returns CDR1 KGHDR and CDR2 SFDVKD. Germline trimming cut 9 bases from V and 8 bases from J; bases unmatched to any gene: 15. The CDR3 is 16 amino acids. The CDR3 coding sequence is TGTGCCACCCCATCTAGCGGGAGTCCGGGCCGGTATGAGCAGTTCTTC. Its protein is CATPSSGSPGRYEQFF.

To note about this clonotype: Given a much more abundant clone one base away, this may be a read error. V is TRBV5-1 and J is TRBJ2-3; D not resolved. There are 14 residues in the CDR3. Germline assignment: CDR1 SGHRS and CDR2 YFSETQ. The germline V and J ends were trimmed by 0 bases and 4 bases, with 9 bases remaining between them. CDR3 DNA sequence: TGCGCCAGCAGCTTGGGGGATCCGCCAGATACGCAGTATTTT. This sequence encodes CASSLGDPPDTQYF.

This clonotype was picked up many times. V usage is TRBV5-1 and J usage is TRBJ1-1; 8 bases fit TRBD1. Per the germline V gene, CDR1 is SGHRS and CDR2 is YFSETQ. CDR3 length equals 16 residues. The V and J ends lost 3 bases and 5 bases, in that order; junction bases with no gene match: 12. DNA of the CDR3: TGCGCCAGCAGCTCCGCGAACGGACAGGGAAGGACTGAAGCTTTCTTT. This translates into CASSSANGQGRTEAFF.

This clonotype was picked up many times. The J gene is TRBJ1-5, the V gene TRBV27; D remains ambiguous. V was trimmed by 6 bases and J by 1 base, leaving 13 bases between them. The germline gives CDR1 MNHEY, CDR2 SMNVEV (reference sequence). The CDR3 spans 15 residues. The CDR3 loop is CASRVGIISNQPQHF. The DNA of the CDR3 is TGTGCCAGCAGGGTGGGCATTATAAGCAATCAGCCCCAGCATTTT.

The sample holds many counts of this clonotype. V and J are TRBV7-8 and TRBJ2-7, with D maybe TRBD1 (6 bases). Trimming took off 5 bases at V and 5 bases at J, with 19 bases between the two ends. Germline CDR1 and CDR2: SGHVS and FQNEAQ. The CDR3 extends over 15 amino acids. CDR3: CASSTFRGRGNEQYF. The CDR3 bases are TGTGCCAGCAGCACCTTCAGGGGAAGGGGCAACGAGCAGTACTTC.

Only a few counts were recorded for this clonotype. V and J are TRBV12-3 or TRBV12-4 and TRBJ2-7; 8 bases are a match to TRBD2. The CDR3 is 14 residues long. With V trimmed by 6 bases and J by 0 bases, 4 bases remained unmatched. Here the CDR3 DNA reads TGTGCCAGCAGCGGGGGGGGCGACTCCTACGAGCAGTACTTC. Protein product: CASSGGGDSYEQYF.

The CDR3 DNA is TGCAGCGTTCACAGTGTCTCCTACGAGCAGTACTTC. Translation: CSVHSVSYEQYF. The gene calls are TRBV29-1 and TRBJ2-7; D gene uncertain. This CDR3 has 12 amino acids. CDR1 SQVTM and CDR2 ANQGSEA come from the germline V gene. V was shortened by 5 bases and J by 0 bases, with 8 bases between the two germline ends.

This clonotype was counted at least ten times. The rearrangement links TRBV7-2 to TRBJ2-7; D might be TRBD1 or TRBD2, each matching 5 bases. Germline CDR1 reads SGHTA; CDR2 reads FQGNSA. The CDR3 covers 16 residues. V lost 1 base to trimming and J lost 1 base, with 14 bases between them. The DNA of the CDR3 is TGTGCCAGCAGCTTAGTTGGGGACCTCCTTTCCTACGAGCAGTACTTC. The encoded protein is CASSLVGDLLSYEQYF.

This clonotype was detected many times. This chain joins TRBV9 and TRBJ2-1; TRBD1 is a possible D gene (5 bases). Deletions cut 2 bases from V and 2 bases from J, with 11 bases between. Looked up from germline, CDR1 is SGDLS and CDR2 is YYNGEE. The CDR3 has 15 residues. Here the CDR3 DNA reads TGTGCCAGCAGCGTCTCAGGGTACACCTACAATGAGCAGTTCTTC. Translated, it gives CASSVSGYTYNEQFF.

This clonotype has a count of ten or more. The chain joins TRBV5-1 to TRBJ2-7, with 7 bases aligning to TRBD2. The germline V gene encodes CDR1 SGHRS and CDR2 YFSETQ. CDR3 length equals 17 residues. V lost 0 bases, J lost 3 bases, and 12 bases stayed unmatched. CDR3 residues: CASSLGVGIAGVYEQYF. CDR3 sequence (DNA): TGCGCCAGCAGCTTGGGGGTGGGGATTGCGGGAGTCTACGAGCAGTACTTC.

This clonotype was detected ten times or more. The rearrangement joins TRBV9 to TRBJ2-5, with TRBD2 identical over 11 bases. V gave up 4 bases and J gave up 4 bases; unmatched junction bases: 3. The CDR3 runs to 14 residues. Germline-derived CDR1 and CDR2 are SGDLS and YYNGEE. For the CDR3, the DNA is TGTGCCAGCAGCCCGCTAGCGGGAGGAGAGACCCAGTACTTC. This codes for CASSPLAGGETQYF. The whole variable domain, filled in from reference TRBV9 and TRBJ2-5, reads DSGVTQTPKHLITATGQRVTLRCSPRSGDLSVYWYQQSLDQGLQFLIQYYNGEERAKGNILERFSAQQFPDLHSELNLSSLELGDSALYFCASSPLAGGETQYFGPGTRLLVL.

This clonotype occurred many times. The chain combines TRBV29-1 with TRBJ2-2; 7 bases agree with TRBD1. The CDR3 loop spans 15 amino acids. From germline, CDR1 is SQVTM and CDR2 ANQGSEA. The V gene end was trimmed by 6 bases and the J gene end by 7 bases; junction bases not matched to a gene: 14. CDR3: CSVSRDRPSYGELFF. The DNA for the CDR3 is TGCAGCGTATCCCGGGACAGACCTAGTTACGGGGAGCTGTTTTTT.

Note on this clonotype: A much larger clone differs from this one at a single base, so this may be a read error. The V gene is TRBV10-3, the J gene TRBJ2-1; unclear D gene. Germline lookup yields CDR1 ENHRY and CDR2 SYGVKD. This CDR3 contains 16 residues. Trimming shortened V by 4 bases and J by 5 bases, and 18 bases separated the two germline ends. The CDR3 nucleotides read TGTGCCATCAGTGGGCCCCCTATGAATCAGAACAATGAGCAGTTCTTC. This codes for CAISGPPMNQNNEQFF.

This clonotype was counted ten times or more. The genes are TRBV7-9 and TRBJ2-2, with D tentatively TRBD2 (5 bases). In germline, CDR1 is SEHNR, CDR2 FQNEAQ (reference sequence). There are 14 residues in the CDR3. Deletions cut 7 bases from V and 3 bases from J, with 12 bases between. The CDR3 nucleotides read TGTGCCAGCACCCTAAGCGGTCACACCGGGGAGCTGTTTTTT. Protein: CASTLSGHTGELFF.